Given below is one TCR beta chain in context. This sample is drawn from a study of sequential checkpoint blockade in melanoma. The wider study: Arm A got nivolumab then ipilimumab; arm B the reverse, 1:1. Both treatment sequences were followed by maintenance nivolumab.

The protocol was immunoSEQ multiplex PCR, while the TCRdb copy is restricted to in-frame clones and leaves out a portion. Counted here are roughly 23,000 clones, 65% to 90% occurring once; the ten biggest clones make up roughly 30%. Treatment meaning: randomized to nivolumab then ipilimumab (arm A) or the reverse (arm B). None of the patients previously received DNA-damaging chemotherapy. PBMC sorting kept live CD3+CD8+ cells without CD19 or CD56. The source material was CD8+ T cells sorted from blood (inferred from file names), sampled from a patient given nivolumab and ipilimumab in sequence. The receptor was derived from a human donor with melanoma.

The CDR3 bases are TGTGCCAGCAACGCTTTACGGGACAGGGGAGACTATGGCTACACCTTC. The encoded protein is CASNALRDRGDYGYTF. The rearrangement uses TRBV13 and TRBJ1-2; 10 bases map to TRBD1. Germline CDR1 reads PRHDT; CDR2 reads FYEKMQ (reference sequence). V shed 7 bases and J 3 bases; nucleotides not matched to a gene: 11. CDR3 length: 16 amino acids.